The 14 T cell receptor beta chains reported below all come from one sample, sequenced in a study of graft-versus-host responses after intestinal transplantation. TCRdb's copy holds only in-frame clones and misses some; the assay was immunoSEQ multiplex PCR. The sample lists around 11,000 clones, around three quarters seen once, with 8% to 10% in the top ten. Investigators treated the graft tissue so that it released intraepithelial and lamina propria lymphocytes. The sequenced sample was ileum tissue, obtained 23 days after intestinal transplant. These receptors came from a human patient who received an intestinal transplant, so some T cells may come from the graft donor.

This chain connects TRBV28 to TRBJ2-7; 8 bases line up with TRBD2. The CDR3 consists of 14 residues. V trimming: 3 bases; J trimming: 3 bases; junction bases outside the gene matches: 4. Germline V gene lookup returns CDR1 MDHEN and CDR2 SYDVKM. DNA for the CDR3: TGTGCCAGCAGTTTGGGACTAGGGCTCTACGAGCAGTACTTC. Translated, it gives CASSLGLGLYEQYF. Together with reference TRBV28 and TRBJ2-7, the CDR3 gives the full variable domain: DVKVTQSSRYLVKRTGEKVFLECVQDMDHENMFWYRQDPGLGLRLIYFSYDVKMKEKGDIPEGYSVSREKKERFSLILESASTNQTSMYLCASSLGLGLYEQYFGPGTRLTVT.

The chain links TRBV28 to TRBJ2-1; possible D gene TRBD1, 6 bases. V was trimmed by 6 bases and J by 1 base, leaving 22 bases between them. Germline CDR1 MDHEN, CDR2 SYDVKM. There are 18 residues in the CDR3. The CDR3 nucleotides read TGTGCCAGCAGGGCGAACAGGGCCAGCTCGTTATCCTACAATGAGCAGTTCTTC. Translated, it gives CASRANRASSLSYNEQFF. Full variable domain (missing parts from reference TRBV28 and TRBJ2-1): DVKVTQSSRYLVKRTGEKVFLECVQDMDHENMFWYRQDPGLGLRLIYFSYDVKMKEKGDIPEGYSVSREKKERFSLILESASTNQTSMYLCASRANRASSLSYNEQFFGPGTRLTVL.

The V and J genes are TRBV10-3 and TRBJ2-7; TRBD1 aligns across 8 bases. The CDR3 spans 16 residues. Trimming cost V 2 bases and J 1 base; bases outside gene matches: 7. The V gene's germline CDR1 is ENHRY and CDR2 SYGVKD. The CDR3 reads CAISEGQGLNSYEQYF. The CDR3 coding sequence is TGTGCCATCAGTGAGGGACAGGGCCTCAATTCCTACGAGCAGTACTTC.

The rearrangement uses TRBV4-1 and TRBJ2-1; D could derive from TRBD1 or TRBD2 (6 bases each). The CDR3 consists of 19 residues. V gave up 0 bases and J gave up 4 bases, with 22 bases separating them. Looked up from germline, CDR1 is MGHRA and CDR2 is YSYEKL. The CDR3: CASSQEMAGTTRLYNEQFF. CDR3 bases: TGCGCCAGCAGCCAAGAGATGGCGGGGACAACCAGATTATACAATGAGCAGTTCTTC.

This clone was seen only a few times. This chain uses TRBV7-2 with TRBJ2-7; 7 nucleotides line up with TRBD1. The V gene end was trimmed by 0 bases and the J gene end by 2 bases; junction bases not matched to a gene: 13. The CDR3 has 18 amino acids. Germline assignment: CDR1 SGHTA and CDR2 FQGNSA. CDR3 bases: TGTGCCAGCAGCTTAGCATTATTGGCCGGGACAGTAGCCTACGAGCAGTACTTC. As protein: CASSLALLAGTVAYEQYF.

The rearrangement links TRBV21-1 to TRBJ1-1. TRBV21-1 has pseudogene status. The CDR3 spans 13 residues. Here the CDR3 reads CASSKDGNTEAFF. The CDR3 nucleotides read TGTGCCAGCAGCAAAGACGGGAACACTGAAGCTTTCTTT.

On this clone itself: A far bigger clonotype differs at one base, so this is likely a read error. This CDR3 is also generated by other DNA sequences in the sample. This chain links TRBV11-2 with TRBJ2-5; D gene ambiguous. The germline CDR1 and CDR2 sequences are SGHAT and FQNNGV. The CDR3 sequence is 16 residues long. Deletions cut 5 bases from V and 1 base from J, with 17 bases between. CDR3 residues: CASSQGPHQGQETQYF. The CDR3 nucleotides are TGTGCCAGCAGCCAAGGGCCCCACCAAGGCCAAGAGACCCAGTACTTC. Filled out from reference TRBV11-2 and TRBJ2-5, the complete variable domain reads EAGVAQSPRYKIIEKRQSVAFWCNPISGHATLYWYQQILGQGPKLLIQFQNNGVVDDSQLPKDRFSAERLKGVDSTLKIQPAKLEDSAVYLCASSQGPHQGQETQYFGPGTRLLVL.

This chain joins TRBV5-8 and TRBJ1-2, with D maybe TRBD1 (5 bases). Germline V gene lookup returns CDR1 SGHTS and CDR2 YDEGEE. The CDR3 consists of 13 residues. Trimming cost V 0 bases and J 2 bases, with 5 bases left between them. CDR3 bases: TGTGCCAGCAGCTTGGGGACAAACTATGGCTACACCTTC. This codes for CASSLGTNYGYTF.

This sequence joins TRBV6-1 and TRBJ1-5; D unresolved. This CDR3 has 16 amino acids. V was cut by 4 bases and J by 2 bases, with 15 bases left in between. Germline V CDR1 and CDR2: MNHNS, SASEGT. Here the CDR3 reads CASSGLEGLGNQPQHF. The CDR3 DNA reads as TGTGCCAGCAGTGGTTTAGAGGGTTTAGGCAATCAGCCCCAGCATTTT.

The chain recombines TRBV18 with TRBJ1-4; 7 nucleotides agree with TRBD1. Unmatched junction bases numbered 10, after V lost 1 base and J lost 5 bases. Germline values: CDR1 KGHSH, CDR2 LQKENI. CDR3 length equals 17 residues. CDR3 in DNA: TGTGCCAGCTCACCACATAGACAGGGAGGCGGCAATGAAAAACTGTTTTTT. Translating it yields CASSPHRQGGGNEKLFF.

V gene TRBV7-9 combines with J gene TRBJ1-1, with 8 bases matching TRBD1. CDR1 is SEHNR, CDR2 FQNEAQ, per germline (reference sequence). Trimming at V came to 5 bases and at J to 4 bases, leaving 9 bases not matched to a gene. This CDR3 is built from 15 residues. The CDR3: CASSMDRARGTEAFF. The CDR3 nucleotides read TGTGCCAGCAGCATGGACAGGGCAAGAGGCACTGAAGCTTTCTTT.

This clone appeared a single time. This chain connects TRBV28 to TRBJ1-5; D perhaps matches TRBD1 (5 bases). Germline assignment: CDR1 MDHEN and CDR2 SYDVKM. The CDR3 covers 15 residues. Trimming pared 2 bases from V and 0 bases from J, leaving 8 bases between. The CDR3 DNA is TGTGCCAGCAGTTTAGAGGGGATTAGCAATCAGCCCCAGCATTTT. Protein product: CASSLEGISNQPQHF.

This chain links TRBV7-6 with TRBJ2-7; D is unclear. Germline CDR1 SGHVS, CDR2 FNYEAQ. CDR3 length: 14 residues. V lost 5 bases and J lost 4, with 15 bases in between. The CDR3 sequence: CASSRVGNSYEQYF. CDR3 bases: TGTGCCAGCAGCCGGGTAGGAAACAGTTACGAGCAGTACTTC.

This sequence joins TRBV6-1 and TRBJ1-2; D call uncertain. V shed 1 base and J shed 2 bases, with 8 bases lying between them. CDR3 length: 14 residues. Germline CDR1 MNHNS, CDR2 SASEGT. The CDR3 spells CASSEVETNYGYTF. CDR3 bases: TGTGCCAGCAGTGAAGTCGAGACAAACTATGGCTACACCTTC.